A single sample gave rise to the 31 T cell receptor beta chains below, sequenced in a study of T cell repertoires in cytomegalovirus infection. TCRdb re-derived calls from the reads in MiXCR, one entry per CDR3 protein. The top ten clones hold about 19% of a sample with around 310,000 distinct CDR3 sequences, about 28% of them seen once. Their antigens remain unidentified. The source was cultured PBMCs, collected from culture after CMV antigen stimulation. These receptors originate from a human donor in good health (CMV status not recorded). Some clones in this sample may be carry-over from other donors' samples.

CDR3 amino acids: CAISGREGRAGELFF. Here the CDR3 DNA reads TGTGCCATCAGTGGACGGGAGGGCCGGGCCGGGGAGCTGTTTTTT. This chain joins TRBV10-3 and TRBJ2-2; 8 nucleotides align to TRBD2. The CDR3 has 15 amino acids. The V gene's germline CDR1 is ENHRY and CDR2 SYGVKD. Trimming removed 4 bases from V and 6 bases from J; junction bases left unmatched: 7.

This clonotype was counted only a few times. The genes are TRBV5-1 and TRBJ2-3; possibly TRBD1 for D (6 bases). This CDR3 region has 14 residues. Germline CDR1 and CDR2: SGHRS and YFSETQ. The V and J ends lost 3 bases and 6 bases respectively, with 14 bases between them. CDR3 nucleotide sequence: TGCGCCAGCAGCTGGGGACAAGGAGAGGATACGCAGTATTTT. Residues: CASSWGQGEDTQYF.

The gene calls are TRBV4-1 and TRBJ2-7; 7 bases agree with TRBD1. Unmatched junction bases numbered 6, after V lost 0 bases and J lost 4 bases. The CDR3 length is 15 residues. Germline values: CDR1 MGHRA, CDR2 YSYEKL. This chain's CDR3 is CASSQDPGQWYEQYF. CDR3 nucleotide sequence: TGCGCCAGCAGCCAAGATCCGGGACAGTGGTACGAGCAGTACTTC.

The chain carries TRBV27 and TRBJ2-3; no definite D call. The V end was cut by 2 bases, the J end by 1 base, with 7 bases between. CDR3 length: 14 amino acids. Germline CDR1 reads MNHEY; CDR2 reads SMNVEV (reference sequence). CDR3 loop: CASSLPRRTDTQYF. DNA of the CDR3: TGTGCCAGCAGTTTACCACGGCGCACAGATACGCAGTATTTT.

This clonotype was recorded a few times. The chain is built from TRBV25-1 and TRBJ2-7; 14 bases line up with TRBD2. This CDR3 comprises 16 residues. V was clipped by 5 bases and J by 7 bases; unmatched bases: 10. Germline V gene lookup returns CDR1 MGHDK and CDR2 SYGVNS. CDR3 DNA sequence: TGTGCCAGCAGTCTGACTAGCGGGAGGGCCCATGGTGAGCAGTACTTC. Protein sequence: CASSLTSGRAHGEQYF.

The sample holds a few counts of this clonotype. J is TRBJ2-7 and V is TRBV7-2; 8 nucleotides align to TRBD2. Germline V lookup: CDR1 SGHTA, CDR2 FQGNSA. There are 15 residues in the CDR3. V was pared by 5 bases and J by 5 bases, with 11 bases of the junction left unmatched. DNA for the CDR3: TGTGCCAGCAGCGTGGGACTAGTTATGTCTAACGAGCAGTACTTC. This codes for CASSVGLVMSNEQYF.

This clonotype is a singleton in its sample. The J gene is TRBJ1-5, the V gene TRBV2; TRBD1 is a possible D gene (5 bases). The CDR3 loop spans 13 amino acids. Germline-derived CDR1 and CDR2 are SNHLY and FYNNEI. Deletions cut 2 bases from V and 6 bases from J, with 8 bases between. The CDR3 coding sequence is TGTGCCAGCAGTGAAATGGGGGGTCAGCCCCAGCATTTT. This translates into CASSEMGGQPQHF.

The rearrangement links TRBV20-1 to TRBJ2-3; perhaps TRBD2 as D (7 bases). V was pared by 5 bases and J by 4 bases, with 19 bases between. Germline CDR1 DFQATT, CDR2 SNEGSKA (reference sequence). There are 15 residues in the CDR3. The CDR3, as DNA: TGCAGTGCTTTACCGGGGGGCTCGCACGCAGATACGCAGTATTTT. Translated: CSALPGGSHADTQYF.

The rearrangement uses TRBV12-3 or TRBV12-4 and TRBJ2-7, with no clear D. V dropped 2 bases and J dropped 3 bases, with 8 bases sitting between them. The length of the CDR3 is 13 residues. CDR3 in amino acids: CASSLPASYEQYF. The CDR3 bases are TGTGCCAGCAGTTTACCGGCCAGCTACGAGCAGTACTTC.

CDR3 DNA: TGTGCCAGCAGCTCGGACAGGGGCCTCGGGGAGACCCAGTACTTC. The encoded protein is CASSSDRGLGETQYF. The chain combines TRBV27 with TRBJ2-5; 9 nucleotides align to TRBD1. The germline V gene has CDR1 MNHEY and CDR2 SMNVEV (reference sequence). The V gene end was trimmed by 6 bases and the J gene end by 5 bases; junction bases not matched to a gene: 10. The CDR3 runs 15 residues.

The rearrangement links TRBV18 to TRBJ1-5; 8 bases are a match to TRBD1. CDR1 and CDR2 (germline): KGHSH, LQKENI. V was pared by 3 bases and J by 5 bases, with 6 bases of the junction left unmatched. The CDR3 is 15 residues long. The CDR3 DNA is TGTGCCAGCTCACCGGACAGGGATTCCTATCAGCCCCAGCATTTT. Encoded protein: CASSPDRDSYQPQHF.

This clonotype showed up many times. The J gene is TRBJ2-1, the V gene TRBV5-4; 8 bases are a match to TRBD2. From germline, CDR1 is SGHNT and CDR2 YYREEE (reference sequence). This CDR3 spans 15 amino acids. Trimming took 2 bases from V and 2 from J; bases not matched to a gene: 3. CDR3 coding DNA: TGTGCCAGCAGCTTACTAGCGGCTACCTACAATGAGCAGTTCTTC. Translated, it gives CASSLLAATYNEQFF.

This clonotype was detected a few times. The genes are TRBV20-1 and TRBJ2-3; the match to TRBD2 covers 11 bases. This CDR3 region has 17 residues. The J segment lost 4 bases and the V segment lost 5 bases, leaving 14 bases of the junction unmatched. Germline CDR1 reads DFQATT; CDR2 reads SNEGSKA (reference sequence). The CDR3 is CSADLPGASGRSDTQYF. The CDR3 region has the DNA TGCAGTGCTGACCTCCCGGGTGCTAGCGGGAGGTCAGATACGCAGTATTTT.

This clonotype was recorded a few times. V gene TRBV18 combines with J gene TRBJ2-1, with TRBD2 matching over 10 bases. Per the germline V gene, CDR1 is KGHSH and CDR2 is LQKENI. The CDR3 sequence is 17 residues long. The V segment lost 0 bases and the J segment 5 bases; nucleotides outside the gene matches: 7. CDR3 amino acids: CASSPPSSLAGNNEQFF. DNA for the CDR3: TGTGCCAGCTCACCACCTAGCTCACTAGCGGGGAACAATGAGCAGTTCTTC.

CDR3 sequence reads: CASSSSRDRDEQYF. The CDR3 region has the DNA TGTGCCAGCAGCTCATCCCGGGACAGGGACGAGCAGTACTTC. The chain couples TRBV7-6 to TRBJ2-7; TRBD1 agrees at 9 bases. The germline gives CDR1 SGHVS, CDR2 FNYEAQ. This CDR3 contains 14 residues. J lost 5 bases, V lost 4 bases, and 6 bases had no gene match.

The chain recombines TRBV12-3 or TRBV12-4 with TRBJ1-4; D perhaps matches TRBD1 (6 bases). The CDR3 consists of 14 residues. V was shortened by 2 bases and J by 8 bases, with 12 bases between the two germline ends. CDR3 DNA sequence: TGTGCCAGCAGTTTATCAGGGGAGAGGGAAAAACTGTTTTTT. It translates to CASSLSGEREKLFF.

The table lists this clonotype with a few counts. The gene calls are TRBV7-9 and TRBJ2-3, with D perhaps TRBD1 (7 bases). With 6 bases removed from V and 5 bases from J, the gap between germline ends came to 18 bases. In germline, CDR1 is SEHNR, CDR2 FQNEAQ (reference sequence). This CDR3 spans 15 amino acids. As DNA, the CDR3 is TGTGCCAGCAGACCACAGGGGTGGGAGGTAGATACGCAGTATTTT. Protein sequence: CASRPQGWEVDTQYF.

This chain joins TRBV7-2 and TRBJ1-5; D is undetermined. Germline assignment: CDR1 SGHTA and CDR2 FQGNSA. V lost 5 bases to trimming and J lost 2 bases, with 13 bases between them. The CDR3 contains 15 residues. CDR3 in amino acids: CASSPRPSGNQPQHF. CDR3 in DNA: TGTGCCAGCAGCCCCCGGCCGAGTGGCAATCAGCCCCAGCATTTT.

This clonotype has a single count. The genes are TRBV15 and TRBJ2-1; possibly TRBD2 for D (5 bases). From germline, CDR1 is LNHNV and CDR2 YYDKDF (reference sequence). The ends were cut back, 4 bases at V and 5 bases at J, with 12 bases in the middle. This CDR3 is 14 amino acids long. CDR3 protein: CATSIKNGNNEQFF. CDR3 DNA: TGTGCCACCAGCATCAAGAACGGGAACAATGAGCAGTTCTTC.

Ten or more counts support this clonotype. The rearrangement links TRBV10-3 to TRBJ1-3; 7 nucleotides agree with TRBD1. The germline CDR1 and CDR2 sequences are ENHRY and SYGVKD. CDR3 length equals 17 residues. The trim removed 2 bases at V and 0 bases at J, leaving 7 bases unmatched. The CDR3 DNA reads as TGTGCCATCAGTGAGGGCACAGGGGCCTTCTCTGGAAACACCATATATTTT. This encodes CAISEGTGAFSGNTIYF.

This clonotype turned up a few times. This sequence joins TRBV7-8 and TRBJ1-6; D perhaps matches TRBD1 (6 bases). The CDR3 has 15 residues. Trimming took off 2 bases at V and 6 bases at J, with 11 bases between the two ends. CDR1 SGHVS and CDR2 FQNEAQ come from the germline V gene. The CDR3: CASSLQGLGNSPLHF. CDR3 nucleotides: TGTGCCAGCAGCTTACAGGGGCTGGGTAATTCACCCCTCCACTTT. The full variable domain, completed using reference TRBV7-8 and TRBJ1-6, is GAGVSQSPRYKVAKRGQDVALRCDPISGHVSLFWYQQALGQGPEFLTYFQNEAQLDKSGLPSDRFFAERPEGSVSTLKIQRTQQEDSAVYLCASSLQGLGNSPLHFGNGTRLTVT.

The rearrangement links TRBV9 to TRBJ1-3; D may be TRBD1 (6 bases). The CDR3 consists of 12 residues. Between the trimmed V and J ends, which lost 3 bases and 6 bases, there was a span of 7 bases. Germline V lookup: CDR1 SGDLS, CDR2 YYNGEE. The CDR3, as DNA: TGTGCCAGCAGCGAGGGGGAAAACACCATATATTTT. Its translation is CASSEGENTIYF.

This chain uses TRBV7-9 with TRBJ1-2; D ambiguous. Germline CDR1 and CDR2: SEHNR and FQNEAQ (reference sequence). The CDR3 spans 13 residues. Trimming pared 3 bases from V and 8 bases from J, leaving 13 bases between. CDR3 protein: CASSFGPDGGYTF. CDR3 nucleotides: TGTGCCAGCAGCTTCGGGCCCGATGGGGGCTACACCTTC. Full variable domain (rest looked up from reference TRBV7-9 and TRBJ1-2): DTGVSQNPRHKITKRGQNVTFRCDPISEHNRLYWYRQTLGQGPEFLTYFQNEAQLEKSRLLSDRFSAERPKGSFSTLEIQRTEQGDSAMYLCASSFGPDGGYTFGSGTRLTVV.

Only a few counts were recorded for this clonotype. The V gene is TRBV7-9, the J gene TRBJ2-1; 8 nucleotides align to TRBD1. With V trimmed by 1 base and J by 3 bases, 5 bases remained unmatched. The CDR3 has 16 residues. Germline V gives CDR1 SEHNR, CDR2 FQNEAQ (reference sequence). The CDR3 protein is CASSLDGTGFYNEQFF. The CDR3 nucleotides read TGTGCCAGCAGCTTAGACGGGACAGGATTCTACAATGAGCAGTTCTTC.

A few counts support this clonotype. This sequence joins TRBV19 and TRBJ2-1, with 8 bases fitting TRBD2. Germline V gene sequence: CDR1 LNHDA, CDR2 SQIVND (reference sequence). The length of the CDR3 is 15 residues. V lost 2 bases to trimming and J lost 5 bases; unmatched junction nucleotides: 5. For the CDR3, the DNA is TGTGCCAGTAGTATACAAGCGGGAGCAGACAATGAGCAGTTCTTC. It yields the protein CASSIQAGADNEQFF.

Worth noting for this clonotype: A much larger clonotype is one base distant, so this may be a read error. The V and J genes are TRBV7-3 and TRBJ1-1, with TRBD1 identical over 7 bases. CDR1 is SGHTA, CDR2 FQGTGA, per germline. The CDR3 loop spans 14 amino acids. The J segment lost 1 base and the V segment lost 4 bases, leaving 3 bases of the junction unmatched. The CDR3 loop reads CASSSQGSNTEAFF. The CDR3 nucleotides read TGTGCCAGCAGCTCACAGGGGTCGAACACTGAAGCTTTCTTT.

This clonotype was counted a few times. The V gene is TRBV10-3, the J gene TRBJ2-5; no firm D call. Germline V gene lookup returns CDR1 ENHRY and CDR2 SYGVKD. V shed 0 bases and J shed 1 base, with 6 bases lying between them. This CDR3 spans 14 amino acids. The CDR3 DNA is TGTGCCATCAGTGAGTCTGCCCCCCAAGAGACCCAGTACTTC. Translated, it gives CAISESAPQETQYF.

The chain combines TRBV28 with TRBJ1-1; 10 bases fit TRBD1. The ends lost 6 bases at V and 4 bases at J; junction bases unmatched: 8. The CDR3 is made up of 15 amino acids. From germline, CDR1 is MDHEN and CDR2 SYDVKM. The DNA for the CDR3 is TGTGCCAGCAGCCTTCCGGGACAGGGGCGCACTGAAGCTTTCTTT. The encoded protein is CASSLPGQGRTEAFF. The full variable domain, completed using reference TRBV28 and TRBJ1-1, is DVKVTQSSRYLVKRTGEKVFLECVQDMDHENMFWYRQDPGLGLRLIYFSYDVKMKEKGDIPEGYSVSREKKERFSLILESASTNQTSMYLCASSLPGQGRTEAFFGQGTRLTVV.

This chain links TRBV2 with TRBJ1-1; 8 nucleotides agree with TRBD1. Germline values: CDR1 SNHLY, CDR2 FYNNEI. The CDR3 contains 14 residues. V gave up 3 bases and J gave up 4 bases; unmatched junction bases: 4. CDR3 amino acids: CASSDGRGLTEAFF. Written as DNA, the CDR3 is TGTGCCAGCAGTGATGGCAGGGGGCTCACTGAAGCTTTCTTT.

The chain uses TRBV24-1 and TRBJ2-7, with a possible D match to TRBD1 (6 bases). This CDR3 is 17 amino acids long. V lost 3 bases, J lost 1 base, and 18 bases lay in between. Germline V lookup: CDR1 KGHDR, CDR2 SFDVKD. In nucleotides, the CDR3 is TGTGCCACCAGTGATCCGAAATTACAGGGCAGGTCCTACGAGCAGTACTTC. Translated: CATSDPKLQGRSYEQYF.

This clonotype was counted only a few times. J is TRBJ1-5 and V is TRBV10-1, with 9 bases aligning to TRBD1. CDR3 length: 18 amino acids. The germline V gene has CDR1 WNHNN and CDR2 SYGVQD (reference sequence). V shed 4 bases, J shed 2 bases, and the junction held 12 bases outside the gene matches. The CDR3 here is CASSGPLCRTGGNQPQHF. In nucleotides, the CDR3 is TGCGCCAGCAGTGGGCCTCTTTGTAGGACAGGGGGCAATCAGCCCCAGCATTTT.